This entry describes one T cell receptor beta chain. This entry comes from a study of OX40 agonist ivuxolimab in advanced cancers. At the level of the study: Prior therapy, whether anti-PD-1, anti-PD-L1 or anti-CTLA-4, was allowed, and approximately 40% had some.

V shed 2 bases, J shed 4 bases, and the junction held 1 base outside the gene matches. The CDR3 loop spans 14 amino acids. Germline V gene data show CDR1 as MNHNY and CDR2 as SVGAGI (reference sequence). Sequencing used immunoSEQ multiplex PCR; TCRdb keeps in-frame clones, though not all of them. Of about 100,000 clones in the sample, 80% to 95% were seen once. The origin of this receptor is an adult with an advanced solid tumor such as melanoma, head and neck, liver or kidney cancer. The chain carries TRBV6-6 and TRBJ1-4, with 7 bases that match TRBD1. The sequences come from CD4+ or CD8+ T cells sorted from blood, collected in a trial of the OX40 agonist ivuxolimab. CDR3 bases: TGTGCCAGCAGTTACCGGGACAGTAATGAAAAACTGTTTTTT. Translated, it gives CASSYRDSNEKLFF.